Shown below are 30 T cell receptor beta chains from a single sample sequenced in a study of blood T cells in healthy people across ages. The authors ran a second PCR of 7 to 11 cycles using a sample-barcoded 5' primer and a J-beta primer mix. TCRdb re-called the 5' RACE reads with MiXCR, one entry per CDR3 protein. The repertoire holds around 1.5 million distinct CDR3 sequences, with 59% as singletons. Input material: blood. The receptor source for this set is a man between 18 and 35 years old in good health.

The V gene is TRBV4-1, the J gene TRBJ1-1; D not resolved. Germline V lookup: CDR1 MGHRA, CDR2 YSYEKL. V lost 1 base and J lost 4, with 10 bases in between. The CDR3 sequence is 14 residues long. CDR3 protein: CASSQGTLGTEAFF. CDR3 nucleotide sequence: TGCGCCAGCAGCCAAGGAACACTGGGCACTGAAGCTTTCTTT.

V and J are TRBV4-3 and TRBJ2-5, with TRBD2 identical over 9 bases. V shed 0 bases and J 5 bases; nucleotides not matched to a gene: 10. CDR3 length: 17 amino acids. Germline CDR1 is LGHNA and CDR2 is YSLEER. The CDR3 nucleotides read TGCGCCAGCAGCCAAGATCTTTTAGCGGGGGACTGGGAGACCCAGTACTTC. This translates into CASSQDLLAGDWETQYF.

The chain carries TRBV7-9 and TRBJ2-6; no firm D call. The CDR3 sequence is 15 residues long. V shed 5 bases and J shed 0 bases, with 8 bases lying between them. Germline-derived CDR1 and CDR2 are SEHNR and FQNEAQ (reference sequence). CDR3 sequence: CASSIVGSGANVLTF. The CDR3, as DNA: TGTGCCAGCAGCATAGTTGGCTCTGGGGCCAACGTCCTGACTTTC.

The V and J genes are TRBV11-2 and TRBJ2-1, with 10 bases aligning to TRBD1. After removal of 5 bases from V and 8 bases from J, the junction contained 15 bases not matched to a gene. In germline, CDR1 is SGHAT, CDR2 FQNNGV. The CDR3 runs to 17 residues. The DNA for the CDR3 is TGTGCCAGCAGCATATTAGCCCCGTGGACAGGGGGGCATGAGCAGTTCTTC. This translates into CASSILAPWTGGHEQFF.

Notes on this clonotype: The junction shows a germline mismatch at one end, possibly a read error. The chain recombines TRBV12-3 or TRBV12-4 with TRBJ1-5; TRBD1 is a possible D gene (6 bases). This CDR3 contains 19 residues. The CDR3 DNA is TGTGCCAGCAGGCCGCAGGGTAGATTGGGGGGCTATAGCAATCAGCCCCATCATTTT. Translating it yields CASRPQGRLGGYSNQPHHF.

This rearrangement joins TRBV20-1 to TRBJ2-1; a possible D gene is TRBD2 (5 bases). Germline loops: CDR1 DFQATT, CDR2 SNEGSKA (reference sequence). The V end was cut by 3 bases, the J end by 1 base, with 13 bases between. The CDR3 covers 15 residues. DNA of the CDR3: TGCAGTGCTAGTAGTGGGAGCAAGTCCTACAATGAGCAGTTCTTC. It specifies CSASSGSKSYNEQFF.

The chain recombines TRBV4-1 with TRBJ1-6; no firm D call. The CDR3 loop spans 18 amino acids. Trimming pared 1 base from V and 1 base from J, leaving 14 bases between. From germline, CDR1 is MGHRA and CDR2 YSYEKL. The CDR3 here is CASSQVAVSGSYNSPLHF. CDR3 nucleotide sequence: TGCGCCAGCAGCCAAGTGGCGGTCTCGGGATCCTATAATTCACCCCTCCACTTT.

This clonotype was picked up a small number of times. CDR3 nucleotides: TGTGCCTGCCGTATAGGTACCGGGGAGCTGTTTTTT. This translates into CACRIGTGELFF. This rearrangement joins TRBV6-5 to TRBJ2-2; no clear D. In germline, CDR1 is MNHEY, CDR2 SVGAGI. This CDR3 has 12 amino acids. The V and J ends lost 11 bases and 5 bases respectively, with 12 bases between them.

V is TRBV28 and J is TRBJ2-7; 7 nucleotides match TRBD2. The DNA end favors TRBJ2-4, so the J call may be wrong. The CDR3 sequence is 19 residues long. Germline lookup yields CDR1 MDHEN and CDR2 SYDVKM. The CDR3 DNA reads TGTGCCAGCAGTTTAGTTTTGGGGCTAGCGGCGTCCGCCAAAAACATTCAGTACTTC. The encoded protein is CASSLVLGLAASAKNIQYF.

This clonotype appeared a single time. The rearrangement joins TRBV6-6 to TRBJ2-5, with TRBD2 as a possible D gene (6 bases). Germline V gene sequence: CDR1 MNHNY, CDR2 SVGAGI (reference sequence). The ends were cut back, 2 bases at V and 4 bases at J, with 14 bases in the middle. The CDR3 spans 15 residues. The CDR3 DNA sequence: TGTGCCAGCAGTTACCCCGGGAGTTCAGGAGAGACCCAGTACTTC. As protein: CASSYPGSSGETQYF.

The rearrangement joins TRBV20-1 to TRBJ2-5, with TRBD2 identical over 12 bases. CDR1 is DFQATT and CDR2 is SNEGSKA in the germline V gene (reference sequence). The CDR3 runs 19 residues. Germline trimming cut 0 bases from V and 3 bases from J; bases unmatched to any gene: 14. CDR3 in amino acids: CSARDSASGGVGGEETQYF. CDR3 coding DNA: TGCAGTGCTAGAGATTCGGCTAGCGGGGGGGTGGGTGGTGAAGAGACCCAGTACTTC.

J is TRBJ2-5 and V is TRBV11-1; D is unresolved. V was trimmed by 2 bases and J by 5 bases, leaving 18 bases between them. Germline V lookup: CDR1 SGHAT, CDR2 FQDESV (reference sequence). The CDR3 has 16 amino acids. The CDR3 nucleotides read TGTGCCAGCAGCTTACCCTGGCCAGGCCCCACTGAGACCCAGTACTTC. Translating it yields CASSLPWPGPTETQYF.

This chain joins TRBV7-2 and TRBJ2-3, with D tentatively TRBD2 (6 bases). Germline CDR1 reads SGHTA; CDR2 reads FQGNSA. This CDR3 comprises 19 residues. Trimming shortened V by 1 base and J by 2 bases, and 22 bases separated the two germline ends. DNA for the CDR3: TGTGCCAGCAGCTTAGGGGCGGGAAGCATAGCCAATATCACAGATACGCAGTATTTT. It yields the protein CASSLGAGSIANITDTQYF.

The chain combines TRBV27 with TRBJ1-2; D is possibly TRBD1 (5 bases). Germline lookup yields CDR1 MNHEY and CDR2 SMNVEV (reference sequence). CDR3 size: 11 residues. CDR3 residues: CASQGVEGYTF. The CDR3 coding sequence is TGTGCATCCCAAGGGGTTGAAGGCTACACCTTC.

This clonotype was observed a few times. CDR3 residues: CSASGDSTDTQYF. CDR3 DNA sequence: TGCAGTGCTAGCGGGGACAGCACAGATACGCAGTATTTT. V and J are TRBV20-1 and TRBJ2-3; D possibly matches TRBD1 or TRBD2 (5 bases each). This CDR3 has 13 amino acids. The V gene's germline CDR1 is DFQATT and CDR2 SNEGSKA (reference sequence). V lost 3 bases and J lost 0, with 7 bases in between.

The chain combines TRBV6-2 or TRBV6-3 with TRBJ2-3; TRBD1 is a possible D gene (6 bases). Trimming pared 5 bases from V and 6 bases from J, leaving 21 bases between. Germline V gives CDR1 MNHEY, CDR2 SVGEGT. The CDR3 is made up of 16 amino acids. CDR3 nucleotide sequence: TGTGCCAGCAGTGTTCTCGCAGGGGACCGACGTGATACGCAGTATTTT. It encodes CASSVLAGDRRDTQYF.

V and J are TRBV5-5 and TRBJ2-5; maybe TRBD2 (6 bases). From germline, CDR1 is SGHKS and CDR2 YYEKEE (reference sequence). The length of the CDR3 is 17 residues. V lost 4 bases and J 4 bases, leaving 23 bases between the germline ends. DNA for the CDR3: TGTGCCAGCAGCGCGGCGGGCACGCGACTAGATGGAGAGACCCAGTACTTC. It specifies CASSAAGTRLDGETQYF.

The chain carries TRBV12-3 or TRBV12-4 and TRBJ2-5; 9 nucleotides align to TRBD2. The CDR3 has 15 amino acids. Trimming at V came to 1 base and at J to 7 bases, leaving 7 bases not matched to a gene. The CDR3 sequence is CASSLGASGVWTQYF. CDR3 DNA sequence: TGTGCCAGCAGTTTAGGGGCTAGCGGGGTCTGGACCCAGTACTTC.

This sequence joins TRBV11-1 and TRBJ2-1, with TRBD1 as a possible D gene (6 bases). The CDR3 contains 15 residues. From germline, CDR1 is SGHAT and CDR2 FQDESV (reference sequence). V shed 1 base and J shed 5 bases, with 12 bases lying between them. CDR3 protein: CASSLGAGENNEQFF. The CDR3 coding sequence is TGTGCCAGCAGCTTAGGTGCAGGGGAGAACAATGAGCAGTTCTTC.

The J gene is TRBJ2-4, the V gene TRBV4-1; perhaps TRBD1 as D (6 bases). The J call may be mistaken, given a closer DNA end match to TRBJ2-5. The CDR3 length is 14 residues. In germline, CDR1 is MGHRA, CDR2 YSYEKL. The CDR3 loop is CASSDRAGAETQYF. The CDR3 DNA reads TGCGCCAGCAGCGATCGAGCAGGGGCGGAGACCCAGTACTTC.

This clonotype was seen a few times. CDR3 amino acids: CASSLAPRTVYEQYF. As DNA, the CDR3 is TGTGCCAGCAGTTTAGCCCCTCGGACAGTCTACGAGCAGTACTTC. The chain joins TRBV12-3 or TRBV12-4 to TRBJ2-7; possibly TRBD1 for D (6 bases). With 0 bases removed from V and 3 bases from J, the gap between germline ends came to 12 bases. This CDR3 is built from 15 residues.

CDR3 region: CASSQGFSGAYEQYF. DNA for the CDR3: TGTGCCAGCAGCCAAGGCTTCAGCGGCGCCTACGAGCAGTACTTC. The chain has TRBV3-1 and TRBJ2-4, with D tentatively TRBD2 (5 bases). The J call is doubtful: the DNA matches TRBJ2-7 better. CDR1 is LGHDT, CDR2 YNNKEL, per germline (reference sequence). The CDR3 totals 15 residues.

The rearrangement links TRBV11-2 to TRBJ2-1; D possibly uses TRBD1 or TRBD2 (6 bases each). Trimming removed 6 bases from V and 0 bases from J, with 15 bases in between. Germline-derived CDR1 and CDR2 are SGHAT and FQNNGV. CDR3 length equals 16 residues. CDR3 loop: CASRTQRGLSYNEQFF. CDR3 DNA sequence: TGTGCCAGCAGAACTCAACGGGGGCTCTCCTACAATGAGCAGTTCTTC.

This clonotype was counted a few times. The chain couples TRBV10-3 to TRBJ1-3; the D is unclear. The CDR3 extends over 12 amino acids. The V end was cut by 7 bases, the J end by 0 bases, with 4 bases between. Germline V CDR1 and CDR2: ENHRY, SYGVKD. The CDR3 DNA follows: TGTGCCATCACGGGCTCTGGAAACACCATATATTTT. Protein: CAITGSGNTIYF.

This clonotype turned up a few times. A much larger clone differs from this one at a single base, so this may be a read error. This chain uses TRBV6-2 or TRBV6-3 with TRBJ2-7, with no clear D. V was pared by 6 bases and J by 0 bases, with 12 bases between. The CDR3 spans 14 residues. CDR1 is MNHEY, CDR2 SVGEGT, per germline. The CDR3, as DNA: TGTGCCAGCAGCGCCGACACGAGCTCCTACGAGCAGTACTTC. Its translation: CASSADTSSYEQYF.

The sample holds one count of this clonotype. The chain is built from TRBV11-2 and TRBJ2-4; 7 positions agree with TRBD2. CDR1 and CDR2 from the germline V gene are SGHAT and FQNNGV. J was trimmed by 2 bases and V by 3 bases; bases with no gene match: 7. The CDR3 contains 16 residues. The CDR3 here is CASSFERGSTKNIQYF. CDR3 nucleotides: TGTGCCAGCAGCTTCGAGCGGGGTAGCACCAAAAACATTCAGTACTTC. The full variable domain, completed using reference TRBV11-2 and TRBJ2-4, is EAGVAQSPRYKIIEKRQSVAFWCNPISGHATLYWYQQILGQGPKLLIQFQNNGVVDDSQLPKDRFSAERLKGVDSTLKIQPAKLEDSAVYLCASSFERGSTKNIQYFGAGTRLSVL.

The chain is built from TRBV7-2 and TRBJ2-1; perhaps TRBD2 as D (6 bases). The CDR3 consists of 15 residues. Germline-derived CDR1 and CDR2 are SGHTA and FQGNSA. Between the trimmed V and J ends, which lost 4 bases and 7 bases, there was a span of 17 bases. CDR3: CASSSLRGNFNEQFF. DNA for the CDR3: TGTGCCAGCAGCTCCCTGCGCGGGAATTTTAATGAGCAGTTCTTC. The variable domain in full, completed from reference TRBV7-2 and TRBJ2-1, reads GAGVSQSPSNKVTEKGKDVELRCDPISGHTALYWYRQSLGQGLEFLIYFQGNSAPDKSGLPSDRFSAERTGGSVSTLTIQRTQQEDSAVYLCASSSLRGNFNEQFFGPGTRLTVL.

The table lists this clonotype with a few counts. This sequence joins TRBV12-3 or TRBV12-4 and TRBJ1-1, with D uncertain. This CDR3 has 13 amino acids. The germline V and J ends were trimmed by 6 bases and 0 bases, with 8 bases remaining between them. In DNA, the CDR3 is TGTGCCAGCAGCCCTTCTATGAACACTGAAGCTTTCTTT. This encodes CASSPSMNTEAFF.

The CDR3 coding sequence is TGTGCCAGCACCCGCCCGGAACACACTGAAGCTTTCTTT. Amino acids: CASTRPEHTEAFF. This rearrangement joins TRBV28 to TRBJ1-1; D remains ambiguous. Trimming shortened V by 7 bases and J by 3 bases, and 12 bases separated the two germline ends. The germline V gene has CDR1 MDHEN and CDR2 SYDVKM. There are 13 residues in the CDR3.

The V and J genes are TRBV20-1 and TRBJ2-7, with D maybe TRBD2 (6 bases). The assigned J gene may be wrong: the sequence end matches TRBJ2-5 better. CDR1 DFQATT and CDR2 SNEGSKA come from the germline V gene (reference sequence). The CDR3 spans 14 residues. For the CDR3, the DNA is TGCAGTGCTAATCCGCCCCGGAGGGGTGAGACCCAGTACTTC. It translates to CSANPPRRGETQYF.